This TCR beta chain came from a study of blood T cell repertoires in COVID-19. Study context: The study drew acute and convalescent COVID-19 samples from the United States, Italy and Spain. PBMCs, B-cell-depleted T cells, or T cells provided the cDNA or gDNA that made up the material.

Patients at the Seattle site were enrolled during active infection and followed longitudinally. As processed by the authors: Scientists estimated how many nucleated cells there were by amplifying reference gene primers. TCRdb keeps only in-frame clones here, not all; method: immunoSEQ multiplex PCR. That table furnishes V, J and clone size, whereas the DNA furnished D and trimming. The sample records 85,000 to 100,000 clones, around 90% being singletons. Germline V gene sequence: CDR1 SEHNR, CDR2 FQNEAQ (reference sequence). The CDR3 spans 15 residues. V lost 2 bases and J lost 1; bases outside the gene matches: 1.

The source of this sequence is a middle-aged man with COVID-19, enrolled during active disease. The sample was peripheral blood. The chain is built from TRBV7-9 and TRBJ2-2; 7 nucleotides align to TRBD2. The CDR3 sequence: CASSLSGMNTGELFF. Written as DNA, the CDR3 is TGTGCCAGCAGCTTAAGCGGGATGAACACCGGGGAGCTGTTTTTT.